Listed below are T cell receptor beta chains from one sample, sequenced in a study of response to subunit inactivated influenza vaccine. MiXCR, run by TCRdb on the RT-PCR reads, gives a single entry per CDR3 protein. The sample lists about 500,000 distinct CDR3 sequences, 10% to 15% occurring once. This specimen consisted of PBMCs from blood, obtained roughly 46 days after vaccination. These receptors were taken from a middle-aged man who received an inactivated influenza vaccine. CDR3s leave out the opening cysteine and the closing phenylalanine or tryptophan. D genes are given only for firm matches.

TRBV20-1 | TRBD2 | SARIAGKYNEQF
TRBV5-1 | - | ASSLTRVYEQY
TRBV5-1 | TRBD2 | ASSHYSGSAYEQY
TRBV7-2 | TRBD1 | ASSLMGQGAGELF
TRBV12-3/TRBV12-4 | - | ASSVVSLQY
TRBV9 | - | ASSVGPSSQETQY
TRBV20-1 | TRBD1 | SASSGQGNTEAF
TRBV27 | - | ASSLSADTEAF
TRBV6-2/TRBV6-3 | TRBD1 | ASSIASGQGHQPQH
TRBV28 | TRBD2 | ATGGLAESTDTQY
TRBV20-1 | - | SAPDRNTEAF
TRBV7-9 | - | ASSLVGDSYNEQF
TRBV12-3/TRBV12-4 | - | ASILRGGNGYT
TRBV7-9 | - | ASSLPGTYGYT
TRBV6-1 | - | ASSNSGHRTDTQY
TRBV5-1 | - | ASSLMKRETQY
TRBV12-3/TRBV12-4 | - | ASSLFSPTGNEQY
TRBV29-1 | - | SGQEMDTQY
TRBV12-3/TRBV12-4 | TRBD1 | ASRPGTGPETQY
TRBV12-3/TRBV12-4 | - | ASLLRTSGNTIY
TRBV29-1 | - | SVPLVGGMNTQY
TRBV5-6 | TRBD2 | ASSLGLAGGRYTDTQY
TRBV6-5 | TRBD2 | ASSSSGGAGI
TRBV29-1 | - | SVEDMNRDGYT
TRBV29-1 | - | SVAGQTLNYEQY
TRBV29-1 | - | SVTGNAEKLF
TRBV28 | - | ASSLSWLAVEQF
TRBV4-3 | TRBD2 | ASSQDEVRGTITGELF
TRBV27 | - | ASSSTDYQETQY
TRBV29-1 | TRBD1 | SVAGQQNTGELF
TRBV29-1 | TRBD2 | SVGASGGLVRVEQF
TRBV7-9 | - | ASSLEGGVMGDNEQF
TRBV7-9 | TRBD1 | ASSPGQAPYGYT
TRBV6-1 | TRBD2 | ASSDAGMGGRNTQY
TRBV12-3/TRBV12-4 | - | ASSLGSWGEQF
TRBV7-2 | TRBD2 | ASTLAGGPNEQF
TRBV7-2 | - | ASSLGHSNEKLF
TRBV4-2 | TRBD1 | ASTAGTGGGEQY
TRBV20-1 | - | SATDGRHYNEQF
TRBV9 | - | ASSVAPSGGAGETQY
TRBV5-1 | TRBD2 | ASSDGGGNYNEQF
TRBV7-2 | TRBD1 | ASSLRVGTGLSQPQH
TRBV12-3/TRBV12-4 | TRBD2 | ASSPGSGRAGAGELF
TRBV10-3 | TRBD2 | AISIGREGTNEQF
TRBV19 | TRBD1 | ASNLDRSNNEQF
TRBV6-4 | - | ASSEFRMRNQPQH
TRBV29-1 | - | SVEDGSVEQY
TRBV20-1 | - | SARLDEQF
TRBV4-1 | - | ASSQVSGDGETQY
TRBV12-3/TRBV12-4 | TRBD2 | ASRGLALV
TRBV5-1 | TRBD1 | ASSVRQGTAQGDEQF
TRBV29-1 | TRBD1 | SVEEEGTEYGYT
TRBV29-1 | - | SARTDPYEQY
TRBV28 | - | ASRQTGGANYGYT
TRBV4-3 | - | ASSQDYAGPTDTQY